What follows describes a single TCR beta chain. Its antigen remains unidentified. After removal of 6 bases from V and 6 bases from J, the junction contained 10 bases not matched to a gene. This CDR3 is built from 15 residues. In germline, CDR1 is MNHNS, CDR2 SASEGT. The data were taken from a study of shared clonotypes between healthy human individuals. Overall study results and limits: An anticipated effect of sequencing depth on clonotype sharing among donors was recognized.

The naive CD8 subset, CD45RO-negative cells positively selected for CCR7, excluded terminally differentiated effector memory CD45RA+ cells. Sequencing used immunoSEQ multiplex PCR; TCRdb keeps in-frame clones, though not all of them. The table includes a few million clones, 90% to 95% detected once. This sequence originates from a man between 18 and 35 years old in good health. Some clones in this sample may be carry-over from other donors' samples. The sample consisted of naive CD8+ T cells from PBMCs. The J gene is TRBJ1-1, the V gene TRBV6-1; TRBD1 matches at 10 bases. For the CDR3, the DNA is TGTGCCAGCAGCGACAACGGACAGGGGGAATCTGAAGCTTTCTTT. Amino acid sequence: CASSDNGQGESEAFF.